These 8 T cell receptor beta chains were sequenced from one sample in a study of OX40 agonist ivuxolimab in advanced cancers. Method: immunoSEQ multiplex PCR; TCRdb's copy keeps in-frame clones and lacks some. This repertoire shows about 120,000 clones, approximately 92% found once; its top ten account for 0.15% to 0.19%. Here the sequenced sample was CD4+ or CD8+ T cells sorted from blood, taken in a trial of the OX40 agonist ivuxolimab. These TCRs come from an adult with an advanced solid tumor such as melanoma, head and neck, liver or kidney cancer.

The chain recombines TRBV7-2 with TRBJ1-1, with D uncertain. V lost 3 bases, J lost 1 base, and 12 bases lay in between. The germline V gene encodes CDR1 SGHTA and CDR2 FQGNSA. This CDR3 has 15 residues. CDR3 in DNA: TGTGCCAGCAGCTTGGTGGGCGGGCCGAACACTGAAGCTTTCTTT. Translated: CASSLVGGPNTEAFF.

The chain is built from TRBV4-1 and TRBJ1-1; 7 bases fit TRBD1. There are 18 residues in the CDR3. CDR1 is MGHRA and CDR2 is YSYEKL in the germline V gene. J was trimmed by 1 base and V by 9 bases; bases with no gene match: 20. This CDR3 reads CASSTGANEARTNTEAFF. The CDR3 DNA reads as TGCGCCAGTTCTACAGGGGCCAACGAGGCCCGAACGAACACTGAAGCTTTCTTT.

The chain couples TRBV29-1 to TRBJ2-1; a weak D match, TRBD2 (5 bases). The germline CDR1 and CDR2 sequences are SQVTM and ANQGSEA. V lost 7 bases and J 5 bases, leaving 18 bases between the germline ends. The CDR3 is 14 amino acids. For the CDR3, the DNA is TGCAGCGCCCACTCTCGCGGAGGAAACAATGAGCAGTTCTTC. Translated, it gives CSAHSRGGNNEQFF.

V is TRBV5-5 and J is TRBJ1-1; D gene unclear. V was pared by 2 bases and J by 3 bases, with 14 bases between. This CDR3 contains 15 residues. The germline V gene has CDR1 SGHKS and CDR2 YYEKEE (reference sequence). The CDR3, as DNA: TGTGCCAGCAGCTTCCGACCGGAGATAGACACTGAAGCTTTCTTT. It codes for CASSFRPEIDTEAFF.

The CDR3 DNA reads TGTGCCAGCAGTTTATTCCCAACATTTTTGGACAGGGTGGGCTATGGCTACACCTTC. Translation: CASSLFPTFLDRVGYGYTF. The gene calls are TRBV27 and TRBJ1-2, with 8 bases aligning to TRBD1. Per the germline V gene, CDR1 is MNHEY and CDR2 is SMNVEV (reference sequence). J was trimmed by 4 bases and V by 1 base; bases with no gene match: 17. The CDR3 loop spans 19 amino acids.

The V and J genes are TRBV9 and TRBJ2-5, with 7 positions matching TRBD1. Germline V gene lookup returns CDR1 SGDLS and CDR2 YYNGEE. V trimming: 5 bases; J trimming: 4 bases; junction bases outside the gene matches: 8. CDR3 length: 14 residues. The CDR3 region is CASSRQGPPETQYF. Written as DNA, the CDR3 is TGTGCCAGCAGTAGACAGGGACCTCCAGAGACCCAGTACTTC.

The chain uses TRBV9 and TRBJ1-1; possibly TRBD1 for D (5 bases). The CDR3 is 13 residues long. V lost 2 bases and J 5 bases, leaving 10 bases between the germline ends. Germline V gives CDR1 SGDLS, CDR2 YYNGEE. CDR3 bases: TGTGCCAGCAGCGTCCTGGGGGAGACTGAAGCTTTCTTT. Protein sequence: CASSVLGETEAFF.

The chain uses TRBV6-9 and TRBJ2-5, with TRBD1 matching over 8 bases. The CDR3 sequence is 14 residues long. Looked up from germline, CDR1 is MNHGY and CDR2 is SVAAGI. Trimming removed 5 bases from V and 5 bases from J; junction bases left unmatched: 7. The CDR3 DNA follows: TGTGCCAGCAGTCGGACAGGGCCCCGGGAGACCCAGTACTTC. As protein: CASSRTGPRETQYF.